This TCR beta chain was identified in a study of blood T cell repertoires in COVID-19. On the study more broadly: The study drew acute and convalescent COVID-19 samples from the United States, Italy and Spain. The analysed material was cDNA or gDNA that came from T cells, B-cell-depleted T cells, or PBMCs.

The CDR3 consists of 14 residues. Per the germline V gene, CDR1 is SGDLS and CDR2 is YYNGEE. About this clone itself: Mismatch with germline at one junction end may stem from a read error.

Original methodology: Amplifying reference gene primers gave estimates of nucleated cell counts. Produced via immunoSEQ multiplex PCR; TCRdb's table is partial and in-frame only. The DNA was the basis for D and trimming; V, J and clone size are from that table. The sample lists fewer than 130,000 clones, 88% occurring once. The V and J genes are TRBV9 and TRBJ2-5; maybe TRBD2 (6 bases). Material for sequencing was peripheral blood. The TCR originated in a woman aged 50 to 60 with acute or convalescent COVID-19. CDR3 sequence reads: CASSSTGLQETQYF. The CDR3, as DNA: TGTGCCAGCAGCTCTACGGGACTCCAAGAGACTCAGTACTTC.